Included here is one TCR beta chain sequence, with context. The data derive from a study of cytotoxic CD8 clonotypes in ibrutinib-treated CLL. The V and J ends lost 0 bases and 3 bases respectively, with 8 bases between them. CDR1 and CDR2 from the germline V gene are SNHLY and FYNNEI. This CDR3 has 14 amino acids. Clones were read by immunoSEQ multiplex PCR, and TCRdb kept only the in-frame ones, dropping some. The data hold 70,000 to 80,000 clones, with less than 85% observed a single time. The sample in question was PBMCs, obtained after 24 months of ibrutinib treatment. This chain connects TRBV2 to TRBJ2-5; no clear D gene. The TCR originated in a human donor with chronic lymphocytic leukemia. CDR3: CASSEAQQKETQYF. The CDR3 region has the DNA TGTGCCAGCAGTGAAGCGCAGCAGAAAGAGACCCAGTACTTC.